Detailed here is one TCR beta chain. Its target is unknown. What was sequenced were expressed TCRB transcripts, since all of the isolated RNA had been reverse transcribed. Here immunoSEQ multiplex PCR was the method, and the copy in TCRdb shows in-frame clones only, minus some. The table lists fewer than 300,000 clones, over 20% of them singletons, with about 0.027% in the top ten. The data were taken from a study of beta chain features in type 1 diabetes. The study, taken as a whole, reports: TCRB CDR3 length was moderately but significantly reduced in all four CD4+ subsets of Type 1 diabetes patients.

The TCR was taken from a woman aged 40 to 50 with type 1 diabetes. The sample consisted of naive CD4+ T cells from blood.

The CDR3 DNA reads TGCGCCAGCAGCTTGGATCAGGGGGGTTCACCCCTCCACTTT. Its protein product is CASSLDQGGSPLHF. The chain combines TRBV5-1 with TRBJ1-6, with TRBD1 matching 7 bases. Germline V gene sequence: CDR1 SGHRS, CDR2 YFSETQ. The CDR3 is 14 amino acids. V gave up 0 bases and J gave up 9 bases; unmatched junction bases: 3.